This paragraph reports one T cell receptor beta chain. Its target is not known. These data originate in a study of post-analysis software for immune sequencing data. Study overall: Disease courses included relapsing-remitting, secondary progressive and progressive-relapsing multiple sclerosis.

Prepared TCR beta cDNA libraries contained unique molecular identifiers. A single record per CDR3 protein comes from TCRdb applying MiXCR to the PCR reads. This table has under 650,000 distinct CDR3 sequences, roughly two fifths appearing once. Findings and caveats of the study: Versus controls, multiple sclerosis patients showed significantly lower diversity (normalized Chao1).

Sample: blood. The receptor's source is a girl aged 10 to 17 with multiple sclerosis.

The CDR3 DNA follows: TGTGCCAGCAGTCTTGGACCAGCGGGAATCAATGAGCAGTTCTTC. This encodes CASSLGPAGINEQFF. The chain combines TRBV12-3 or TRBV12-4 with TRBJ2-1, with 7 positions matching TRBD2. Trimming at V came to 5 bases and at J to 6 bases, leaving 10 bases not matched to a gene. There are 15 residues in the CDR3.